This TCR beta chain originates from a study of T-cell memory formation after mild COVID-19. The overall study: In these data, TCR clusters were largely donor specific.

General observations from the study: For contracting clones, CD4+ ones sat mainly in CM and EM, CD8+ in EMRA. From day 15 to 85, contracting clones were balanced between CD4 and CD8, whereas later expanders leaned toward CD4+. The study detected some responding clones in pre-infection memory, suggesting cross-reactive memory joined.

TCRdb called the 5' RACE reads again in MiXCR, with one record for every CDR3 protein. In the table there are over 15,000 distinct CDR3 sequences, over 20% of which are singletons. This clonotype has ten or more counts. Its matching antigen is unknown. The sequenced sample was PBMCs or a T cell subset sorted from them (not recorded which). The source of this sequence is a man aged 18 to 30 who had mild COVID-19 (a few samples of this study predate the infection). Cell type and time point are not known.

The CDR3 is CATSLAYSNQPQHF. Here the CDR3 DNA reads TGTGCCACCAGCCTAGCCTATAGCAATCAGCCCCAGCATTTT. The genes are TRBV15 and TRBJ1-5; D not certain. Per germline, CDR1 LNHNV and CDR2 YYDKDF (reference sequence). This CDR3 is 14 amino acids long. V was pared by 5 bases and J by 0 bases, with 8 bases between.